A single sample gave rise to the 8 T cell receptor beta chains below, sequenced in a study of T cell responses to AZD1222 COVID-19 vaccine. This table comes from immunoSEQ multiplex PCR, and its TCRdb copy is limited to in-frame clones, with some not included. The sample lists just over 60,000 clones, approximately 80% occurring once. This specimen consisted of peripheral blood, obtained on day 0 of AZD1222 vaccination. These TCRs come from an adult in good health.

The chain uses TRBV14 and TRBJ2-1, with TRBD1 identical over 8 bases. CDR1 and CDR2 (germline): SGHDN, FVKESK. Trimming took 3 bases from V and 4 from J; bases not matched to a gene: 8. The CDR3 runs 16 residues. CDR3 DNA sequence: TGTGCCAGCAGCCATAGACAGGGGCATCTATACAATGAGCAGTTCTTC. Amino acid sequence: CASSHRQGHLYNEQFF.

This rearrangement joins TRBV28 to TRBJ1-3, with D perhaps matching TRBD1 (5 bases). Germline assignment: CDR1 MDHEN and CDR2 SYDVKM. The V gene lost 1 base and the J gene lost 0 bases, with 16 bases spanning the gap. The CDR3 is 18 residues long. In DNA, the CDR3 is TGTGCCAGCAGTTTATTGGGGCAGAACTTTGTCTCTGGAAACACCATATATTTT. It specifies CASSLLGQNFVSGNTIYF.

The rearrangement links TRBV13 to TRBJ1-6, with D possibly TRBD1 on 5 matching bases. Trimming cost V 3 bases and J 12 bases, with 9 bases left between them. Germline V gene lookup returns CDR1 PRHDT and CDR2 FYEKMQ (reference sequence). This CDR3 is built from 12 residues. DNA of the CDR3: TGTGCCAGCAGCTTCGTAGGGGAACCCCTCCACTTT. Its translation is CASSFVGEPLHF. Together with reference TRBV13 and TRBJ1-6, the CDR3 gives the full variable domain: AAGVIQSPRHLIKEKRETATLKCYPIPRHDTVYWYQQGPGQDPQFLISFYEKMQSDKGSIPDRFSAQQFSDYHSELNMSSLELGDSALYFCASSFVGEPLHFGNGTRLTVT.

This chain joins TRBV27 and TRBJ1-1; no clear D. Germline loops: CDR1 MNHEY, CDR2 SMNVEV (reference sequence). This CDR3 contains 14 residues. V shed 5 bases and J shed 0 bases, with 10 bases lying between them. CDR3 amino acids: CASSLNDMNTEAFF. The DNA for the CDR3 is TGTGCCAGCAGTCTCAACGACATGAACACTGAAGCTTTCTTT.

The J gene is TRBJ1-6, the V gene TRBV7-2; no reliable D call. The CDR3 runs 14 residues. V lost 4 bases and J 6 bases, leaving 10 bases between the germline ends. The V gene's germline CDR1 is SGHTA and CDR2 FQGNSA. CDR3 sequence (DNA): TGTGCCAGCAGCTCCCTCGGGGTTAATTCACCCCTCCACTTT. This codes for CASSSLGVNSPLHF.

The V and J genes are TRBV6-6 and TRBJ2-6; D ambiguous. The CDR3 runs 15 residues. Germline V lookup: CDR1 MNHNY, CDR2 SVGAGI (reference sequence). V was shortened by 6 bases and J by 0 bases, with 9 bases between the two germline ends. The CDR3 sequence: CASSFTVSGANVLTF. CDR3 DNA: TGTGCCAGCAGCTTCACAGTCTCTGGGGCCAACGTCCTGACTTTC.

V gene TRBV3-1 (or the pseudogene TRBV3-2) combines with J gene TRBJ2-2, with D tentatively TRBD1 (5 bases). Germline CDR1 reads LGHDT; CDR2 reads YNNKEL (reference sequence). V dropped 0 bases and J dropped 3 bases, with 11 bases sitting between them. The CDR3 extends over 16 amino acids. CDR3 DNA: TGTGCCAGCAGCCAAGACCTGGACACCTACACCGGGGAGCTGTTTTTT. It yields the protein CASSQDLDTYTGELFF.

V is TRBV5-1 and J is TRBJ2-2, with unresolved D. Germline values: CDR1 SGHRS, CDR2 YFSETQ. The CDR3 spans 13 residues. Trimming removed 0 bases at V and 7 bases at J, with 7 bases between. The CDR3 loop reads CASSLAERGELFF. Written as DNA, the CDR3 is TGCGCCAGCAGCTTGGCCGAGCGCGGGGAGCTGTTTTTT.